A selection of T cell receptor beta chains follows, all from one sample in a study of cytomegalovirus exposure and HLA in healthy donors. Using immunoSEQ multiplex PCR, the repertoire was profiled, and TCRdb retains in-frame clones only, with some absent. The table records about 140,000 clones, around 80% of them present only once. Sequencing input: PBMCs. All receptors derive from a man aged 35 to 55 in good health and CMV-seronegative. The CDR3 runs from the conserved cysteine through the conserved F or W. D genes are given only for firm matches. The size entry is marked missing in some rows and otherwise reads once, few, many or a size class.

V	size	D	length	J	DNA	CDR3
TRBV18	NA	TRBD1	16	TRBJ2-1	TGTGCCAGCTCACCCTCGACAGGGGTCTCCTACAATGAGCAGTTCTTC	CASSPSTGVSYNEQFF
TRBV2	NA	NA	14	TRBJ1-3	TGTGCCAGCGTACAGGGAGGGAGTGGAAACACCATATATTTT	CASVQGGSGNTIYF
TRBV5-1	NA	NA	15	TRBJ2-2	TGCGCCAGCAGCTTGGGAACAGGGTCCACCGGGGAGCTGTTTTTT	CASSLGTGSTGELFF
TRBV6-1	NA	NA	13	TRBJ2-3	TGTGCCAGCAGTGAAGGAGATTTGGATACGCAGTATTTT	CASSEGDLDTQYF
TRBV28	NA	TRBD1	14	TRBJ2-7	TGTGCCAGCAGCTCCAGTGGGACAGGCTGGGAGCAGTACTTC	CASSSSGTGWEQYF
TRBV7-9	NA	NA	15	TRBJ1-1	TGTGCCAGCAGCTTACAGGCGCCCGGGAACACTGAAGCTTTCTTT	CASSLQAPGNTEAFF
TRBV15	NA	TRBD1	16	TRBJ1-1	TGTGCCACCAGCAGAGTGGCAGGGGGAGGACCCAATGAAGCTTTCTTT	CATSRVAGGGPNEAFF
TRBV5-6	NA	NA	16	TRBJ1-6	TGTGCCAGCAGCTTTTCATCGAACCTATATAATTCACCCCTCCACTTT	CASSFSSNLYNSPLHF
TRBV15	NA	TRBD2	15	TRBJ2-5	TGTGCCACCAGCAGTGAGGCGGGGGGCCCGGAGACCCAGTACTTC	CATSSEAGGPETQYF
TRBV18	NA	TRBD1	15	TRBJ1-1	TGTGCCAGCTCAACCGGGACAGGGGGTAACACTGAAGCTTTCTTT	CASSTGTGGNTEAFF
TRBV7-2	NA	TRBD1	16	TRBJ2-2	TGTGCCAGCAGCTTAGGGGGTACAGGGGCCACCGGGGAGCTGTTTTTT	CASSLGGTGATGELFF
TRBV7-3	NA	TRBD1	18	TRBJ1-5	TGTGCCAGCAGCTTAAGTGGCAGGGGGCGGTATAGCAATCAGCCCCAGCATTTT	CASSLSGRGRYSNQPQHF
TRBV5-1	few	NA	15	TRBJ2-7	TGCGCCAGCAGCTTGGAAGGGACTTCCGAATACGAGCAGTACTTC	CASSLEGTSEYEQYF
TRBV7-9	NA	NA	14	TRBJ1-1	TGTGCCAGCAGCTTAGGGGGCCTGAACACTGAAGCTTTCTTT	CASSLGGLNTEAFF
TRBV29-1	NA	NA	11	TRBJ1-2	TGCAGCGTTGTGGACAGCTATGGCTACACCTTC	CSVVDSYGYTF
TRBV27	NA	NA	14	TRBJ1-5	TGTGCCAGCAGTTCCCTAACTTATGATCAGCCCCAGCATTTT	CASSSLTYDQPQHF
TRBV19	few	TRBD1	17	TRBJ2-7	TGTGCCAGTAGTCCTCGCCCACCTGACAGGGGGACCTACGAGCAGTACTTC	CASSPRPPDRGTYEQYF
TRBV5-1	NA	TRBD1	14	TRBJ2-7	TGCGCCAGCAACCTGATAGGGGGCATCGACGAGCAGTACTTC	CASNLIGGIDEQYF
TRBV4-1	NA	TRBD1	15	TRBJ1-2	TGCGCCAGCAGCCAGCTATTCACAGGGGGAGGTCGCTACACCTTC	CASSQLFTGGGRYTF
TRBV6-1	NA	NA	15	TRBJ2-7	TGTGCCAGCAGGGAGGGCGTCTTGAACCCCTACGAGCAGTACTTC	CASREGVLNPYEQYF
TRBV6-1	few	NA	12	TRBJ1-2	TGTGCCAGCAGTGAAGGAGGCTTTGTCCGCACCTTC	CASSEGGFVRTF
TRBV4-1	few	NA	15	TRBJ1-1	TGCGCCAGCAGCCAGAACCCGGGGGGAGACACTGAAGCTTTCTTT	CASSQNPGGDTEAFF